This passage covers 25 T cell receptor beta chains from one sample sequenced in a study of T cell repertoires in cytomegalovirus infection. What these receptors recognize is not known. TCRdb re-derived calls from the reads in MiXCR, one entry per CDR3 protein. Here the sample spans under 120,000 distinct CDR3 sequences, approximately 45% being singletons. The input for sequencing was CD8+ T cells from cultured PBMCs, taken from culture after CMV antigen stimulation. Every receptor here comes from a human donor in good health (CMV status not recorded). Some clones in this sample may be carry-over from other donors' samples.

The rearrangement links TRBV10-2 to TRBJ2-3, with 12 bases aligning to TRBD2. The germline gives CDR1 WSHSY, CDR2 SAAADI. The CDR3 loop spans 16 amino acids. The J segment lost 6 bases and the V segment lost 3 bases, leaving 7 bases of the junction unmatched. This CDR3 reads CASSESSGGVLDTQYF. CDR3 nucleotide sequence: TGCGCCAGCAGTGAATCTAGCGGGGGGGTTTTGGATACGCAGTATTTT.

The chain couples TRBV7-9 to TRBJ2-7; D not resolved. V lost 5 bases, J lost 5 bases, and 13 bases lay in between. Germline V gene sequence: CDR1 SEHNR, CDR2 FQNEAQ (reference sequence). The CDR3 loop spans 13 amino acids. This CDR3 is CASSPPWLDEQYF. CDR3 bases: TGTGCCAGCAGCCCCCCATGGTTGGACGAGCAGTACTTC.

This clonotype was counted only a few times. J is TRBJ2-2 and V is TRBV2; 10 bases are shared with TRBD2. The CDR3 consists of 14 residues. Germline CDR1 and CDR2: SNHLY and FYNNEI. Unmatched junction bases numbered 2, after V lost 6 bases and J lost 4 bases. The CDR3 is CASRGLASTGELFF. The CDR3 DNA reads as TGTGCCAGCAGGGGACTAGCGAGCACCGGGGAGCTGTTTTTT.

The chain couples TRBV7-3 to TRBJ2-2; possible D gene TRBD2, 6 bases. V shed 2 bases and J shed 6 bases, with 13 bases lying between them. Germline CDR1 is SGHTA and CDR2 is FQGTGA. The CDR3 is made up of 15 amino acids. CDR3 sequence reads: CASSLRGWGAGELFF. The CDR3 region has the DNA TGTGCCAGCAGCTTACGGGGCTGGGGGGCCGGGGAGCTGTTTTTT.

This clonotype has a count of ten or more. CDR3 region: CASSLTGLAGEDEQFF. For the CDR3, the DNA is TGTGCCAGCAGCTTAACGGGACTAGCGGGGGAGGATGAGCAGTTCTTC. J is TRBJ2-1 and V is TRBV7-9; 14 nucleotides align to TRBD2. V shed 2 bases and J 8 bases; nucleotides not matched to a gene: 5. Germline V gene sequence: CDR1 SEHNR, CDR2 FQNEAQ (reference sequence). CDR3 length: 16 residues.

This chain links TRBV7-8 with TRBJ2-5; 11 bases are a match to TRBD2. Unmatched junction bases numbered 9, after V lost 4 bases and J lost 5 bases. Germline V gives CDR1 SGHVS, CDR2 FQNEAQ. This CDR3 is 16 amino acids long. The DNA for the CDR3 is TGTGCCAGCAGCTCTCCTCCTAGCGGGGGGAGGGAGACCCAGTACTTC. Translated, it gives CASSSPPSGGRETQYF.

This clonotype was counted a few times. This sequence joins TRBV12-3 or TRBV12-4 and TRBJ2-7; D might be TRBD1 or TRBD2, each matching 5 bases. With 2 bases removed from V and 0 bases from J, the gap between germline ends came to 11 bases. This CDR3 region has 15 residues. The CDR3 protein is CASSLPVGASYEQYF. In DNA form, the CDR3 reads TGTGCCAGCAGTTTACCGGTCGGGGCCTCCTACGAGCAGTACTTC.

The table lists this clonotype with a few counts. The chain employs TRBV7-8 and TRBJ2-1; 8 nucleotides align to TRBD2. CDR3 size: 16 residues. The germline V gene encodes CDR1 SGHVS and CDR2 FQNEAQ. The V segment lost 3 bases and the J segment 7 bases; nucleotides outside the gene matches: 11. CDR3 region: CASSFRGGPQWNEQFF. The CDR3 nucleotides are TGTGCCAGCAGCTTTCGGGGGGGGCCTCAATGGAATGAGCAGTTCTTC.

This clonotype showed up many times. The chain has TRBV6-6 and TRBJ2-3; D is undetermined. The germline gives CDR1 MNHNY, CDR2 SVGAGI (reference sequence). The CDR3 is made up of 12 amino acids. V lost 4 bases, J lost 5 bases, and 7 bases lay in between. The CDR3 DNA follows: TGTGCCAGCAGTTCGACGGTAGATACGCAGTATTTT. This encodes CASSSTVDTQYF.

A few counts support this clonotype. The CDR3 loop is CASSFRDPFTDTQYF. CDR3 DNA sequence: TGCGCCAGCAGCTTCCGGGACCCCTTCACAGATACGCAGTATTTT. This chain connects TRBV5-1 to TRBJ2-3; TRBD1 or TRBD2 may be the D gene (5 bases each). Looked up from germline, CDR1 is SGHRS and CDR2 is YFSETQ. The CDR3 length is 15 residues. V shed 2 bases and J shed 2 bases, with 12 bases lying between them. Filled out from reference TRBV5-1 and TRBJ2-3, the complete variable domain reads KAGVTQTPRYLIKTRGQQVTLSCSPISGHRSVSWYQQTPGQGLQFLFEYFSETQRNKGNFPGRFSGRQFSNSRSEMNVSTLELGDSALYLCASSFRDPFTDTQYFGPGTRLTVL.

The chain uses TRBV12-3 or TRBV12-4 and TRBJ2-5, with D tentatively TRBD2 (6 bases). Trimming removed 7 bases from V and 5 bases from J, with 17 bases in between. The CDR3 contains 14 residues. The CDR3 DNA reads as TGTGCCAGCACCGCAGGACTACCGGGGGAGACCCAGTACTTC. Its translation: CASTAGLPGETQYF.

V is TRBV6-2 or TRBV6-3 and J is TRBJ1-2; D gene uncertain. CDR1 MNHEY and CDR2 SVGEGT come from the germline V gene. CDR3 size: 13 residues. V was cut by 5 bases and J by 2 bases, with 9 bases left in between. CDR3 residues: CASSPNGNYGYTF. CDR3 in DNA: TGTGCCAGCAGTCCAAACGGGAACTATGGCTACACCTTC.

This clonotype was observed a few times. The chain links TRBV7-8 to TRBJ2-1; 11 bases line up with TRBD2. V lost 5 bases to trimming and J lost 7 bases; unmatched junction nucleotides: 16. CDR3 size: 18 residues. Germline V gene lookup returns CDR1 SGHVS and CDR2 FQNEAQ. The CDR3 protein is CASSGIIAGGPTPNEQFF. The CDR3 nucleotides read TGTGCCAGCAGCGGTATCATAGCGGGGGGGCCGACACCGAATGAGCAGTTCTTC.

The J gene is TRBJ2-3, the V gene TRBV7-8, with unresolved D. Trimming took off 1 base at V and 4 bases at J, with 12 bases between the two ends. Looked up from germline, CDR1 is SGHVS and CDR2 is FQNEAQ. CDR3 length: 15 residues. CDR3 sequence: CASSLGRLPADTQYF. In DNA form, the CDR3 reads TGTGCCAGCAGCTTAGGGAGACTCCCCGCAGATACGCAGTATTTT.

There are a few counts of this clonotype. This chain uses TRBV6-5 with TRBJ2-2; 7 positions agree with TRBD1. From germline, CDR1 is MNHEY and CDR2 SVGAGI. The ends lost 6 bases at V and 6 bases at J; junction bases unmatched: 7. CDR3 size: 14 residues. In DNA, the CDR3 is TGTGCCAGCAGAGGCCGACAGGGTCCCGGGGAGCTGTTTTTT. Amino acid sequence: CASRGRQGPGELFF.

The chain couples TRBV7-2 to TRBJ2-1; no clear D. The CDR3 runs 12 residues. With 5 bases removed from V and 4 bases from J, the gap between germline ends came to 6 bases. The germline V gene encodes CDR1 SGHTA and CDR2 FQGNSA. CDR3: CASSHRYNEQFF. In DNA form, the CDR3 reads TGTGCCAGCAGCCATCGTTACAATGAGCAGTTCTTC.

The J gene is TRBJ2-5, the V gene TRBV4-1; D is perhaps TRBD1 (6 bases). V lost 0 bases to trimming and J lost 4 bases, with 12 bases between them. The CDR3 runs 15 residues. Germline assignment: CDR1 MGHRA and CDR2 YSYEKL. CDR3 amino acids: CASSQDEGVVETQYF. In DNA, the CDR3 is TGCGCCAGCAGCCAAGATGAGGGGGTCGTAGAGACCCAGTACTTC.

This rearrangement joins TRBV10-3 to TRBJ2-7; 9 nucleotides line up with TRBD1. The CDR3 is made up of 13 amino acids. Losses at the gene ends were 11 bases for V and 0 bases for J; bases not matched to a gene: 5. CDR1 ENHRY and CDR2 SYGVKD come from the germline V gene. The CDR3 nucleotides are TGTGCCGTCACAGGGGGCCACTCCTACGAGCAGTACTTC. Its translation: CAVTGGHSYEQYF.

The rearrangement uses TRBV24-1 and TRBJ1-2; possibly TRBD1 for D (5 bases). Germline-derived CDR1 and CDR2 are KGHDR and SFDVKD. The CDR3 loop spans 17 amino acids. V was pared by 5 bases and J by 2 bases, with 20 bases between. The CDR3, as DNA: TGTGCCACCAGTGGAGTCTTACAGGACCGACAGAACTATGGCTACACCTTC. Translating gives CATSGVLQDRQNYGYTF.

This clonotype turned up a few times. The chain has TRBV2 and TRBJ1-6, with D maybe TRBD1 (5 bases). Germline lookup yields CDR1 SNHLY and CDR2 FYNNEI. There are 15 residues in the CDR3. V dropped 8 bases and J dropped 7 bases, with 18 bases sitting between them. The CDR3 here is CASGGRGALNSPLHF. The CDR3 nucleotides read TGTGCCAGCGGAGGTAGGGGTGCATTAAATTCACCCCTCCACTTT. The variable domain in full, completed from reference TRBV2 and TRBJ1-6, reads EPEVTQTPSHQVTQMGQEVILRCVPISNHLYFYWYRQILGQKVEFLVSFYNNEISEKSEIFDDQFSVERPDGSNFTLKIRSTKLEDSAMYFCASGGRGALNSPLHFGNGTRLTVT.

The chain combines TRBV12-3 or TRBV12-4 with TRBJ2-5, with D unresolved. The CDR3 is made up of 13 amino acids. The V and J ends lost 8 bases and 5 bases respectively, with 15 bases between them. The CDR3 sequence is CASSRVLSETQYF. In nucleotides, the CDR3 is TGTGCCAGCTCCCGGGTCCTCTCCGAGACCCAGTACTTC.

This clonotype was picked up a small number of times. The V call is TRBV27, the J call TRBJ2-2; D may be TRBD2 (6 bases). The CDR3 has 15 amino acids. CDR1 is MNHEY and CDR2 is SMNVEV in the germline V gene (reference sequence). Trimming took 6 bases from V and 3 from J, leaving 14 bases between them. CDR3 in amino acids: CASRAGGLYTGELFF. The CDR3, as DNA: TGTGCCAGCAGGGCCGGGGGACTCTACACCGGGGAGCTGTTTTTT.

This clonotype was observed a handful of times. The chain is built from TRBV12-3 or TRBV12-4 and TRBJ2-7; 11 bases line up with TRBD1. The CDR3 length is 16 residues. The V segment lost 6 bases and the J segment 4 bases; nucleotides outside the gene matches: 11. CDR3 in amino acids: CASRGDGQGALYEQYF. The CDR3 coding sequence is TGTGCCAGCAGGGGGGACGGACAGGGGGCCCTTTACGAGCAGTACTTC.

CDR3 coding DNA: TGTGCCAGCAGCTTTGGCCCGGGCACTGAAGCTTTCTTT. This translates into CASSFGPGTEAFF. The rearrangement uses TRBV7-3 and TRBJ1-1; unclear D gene. With 3 bases removed from V and 4 bases from J, the gap between germline ends came to 9 bases. CDR1 is SGHTA, CDR2 FQGTGA, per germline. The CDR3 has 13 residues. Complete variable domain (other parts from reference TRBV7-3 and TRBJ1-1): GAGVSQTPSNKVTEKGKYVELRCDPISGHTALYWYRQSLGQGPEFLIYFQGTGAADDSGLPNDRFFAVRPEGSVSTLKIQRTERGDSAVYLCASSFGPGTEAFFGQGTRLTVV.

This clonotype has ten or more counts. This chain connects TRBV7-6 to TRBJ2-3; D is possibly TRBD2 (6 bases). Trimming stripped 0 bases from V and 5 bases from J, with 9 bases between. The V gene's germline CDR1 is SGHVS and CDR2 FNYEAQ. This CDR3 contains 14 residues. The DNA for the CDR3 is TGTGCCAGCAGCTTAGCGAGGAGGGGAGATACGCAGTATTTT. Protein product: CASSLARRGDTQYF.